The 9 T cell receptor beta chains given below trace back to one sample, sequenced in a study of response to subunit inactivated influenza vaccine. TCRdb re-analysed the RT-PCR reads in MiXCR, keeping a single row per CDR3 protein. The profile shows about 580,000 distinct CDR3 sequences, around 13% of them singletons. The sample in question was PBMCs from blood, obtained 12 days after vaccination. These receptors all come from a man aged 50-60 years who received an inactivated influenza vaccine.

J is TRBJ2-7 and V is TRBV20-1, with no clear D. The length of the CDR3 is 13 residues. Germline CDR1 reads DFQATT; CDR2 reads SNEGSKA (reference sequence). V lost 7 bases to trimming and J lost 0 bases, with 13 bases between them. The CDR3 coding sequence is TGCAGTGTATCTACATTCAGCTCCTACGAGCAGTACTTC. Translated: CSVSTFSSYEQYF.

Only a few counts were recorded for this clonotype. The V gene is TRBV18, the J gene TRBJ2-2; D might be TRBD1 (5 bases). Trimming removed 2 bases at V and 0 bases at J, with 10 bases between. This CDR3 region has 16 residues. Germline V gene sequence: CDR1 KGHSH, CDR2 LQKENI. The CDR3 is CASSPTGASNTGELFF. In DNA form, the CDR3 reads TGTGCCAGCTCACCAACAGGTGCCTCGAACACCGGGGAGCTGTTTTTT.

This clonotype was observed a handful of times. The V and J genes are TRBV20-1 and TRBJ2-4; TRBD2 aligns across 7 bases. The V gene's germline CDR1 is DFQATT and CDR2 SNEGSKA (reference sequence). The CDR3 is made up of 15 amino acids. J was trimmed by 1 base and V by 7 bases; bases with no gene match: 10. CDR3 in amino acids: CSVALGGKAKNIQYF. CDR3 bases: TGCAGTGTAGCACTGGGAGGGAAGGCCAAAAACATTCAGTACTTC.

This chain joins TRBV6-5 and TRBJ2-7; no definite D call. Trimming removed 3 bases at V and 2 bases at J, with 8 bases between. Germline V CDR1 and CDR2: MNHEY, SVGAGI. The CDR3 is made up of 13 amino acids. DNA for the CDR3: TGTGCCAGCAGTTATAGGGCAGCCTACGAGCAGTACTTC. Translation: CASSYRAAYEQYF.

The V and J genes are TRBV9 and TRBJ2-7; D not resolved. V gave up 0 bases and J gave up 6 bases, with 10 bases separating them. From germline, CDR1 is SGDLS and CDR2 YYNGEE. CDR3 size: 13 residues. The CDR3 spells CASSVVPASEQYF. CDR3 in DNA: TGTGCCAGCAGCGTAGTCCCGGCCTCCGAGCAGTACTTC.

This clonotype has just a few counts. The V call is TRBV14, the J call TRBJ2-5; D is ambiguous. The CDR3 sequence is 14 residues long. Germline CDR1 is SGHDN and CDR2 is FVKESK. The V end was cut by 1 base, the J end by 3 bases, with 9 bases between. The CDR3 region is CASSQVFGEETQYF. In DNA, the CDR3 is TGTGCCAGCAGCCAAGTTTTCGGAGAAGAGACCCAGTACTTC.

This clonotype showed up many times. The chain recombines TRBV29-1 with TRBJ2-5, with D perhaps matching TRBD2 (5 bases). This CDR3 comprises 12 residues. With 4 bases removed from V and 2 bases from J, the gap between germline ends came to 8 bases. CDR1 SQVTM and CDR2 ANQGSEA come from the germline V gene. The chain's CDR3 is CSVGTGQETQYF. The CDR3 nucleotides are TGCAGCGTTGGGACTGGGCAAGAGACCCAGTACTTC.

The chain recombines TRBV6-6 with TRBJ1-2, with 9 bases fitting TRBD1. Per germline, CDR1 MNHNY and CDR2 SVGAGI (reference sequence). Trimming at V came to 6 bases and at J to 4 bases, leaving 3 bases not matched to a gene. The CDR3 covers 13 residues. The CDR3 DNA reads as TGTGCCAGCAGCGGACAGGGGACCTATGGCTACACCTTC. Translated, it gives CASSGQGTYGYTF.

This clonotype occurred a few times. V and J are TRBV5-5 and TRBJ2-1; D may be TRBD1 (6 bases). Trimming cost V 1 base and J 2 bases, with 10 bases left between them. Looked up from germline, CDR1 is SGHKS and CDR2 is YYEKEE (reference sequence). The CDR3 has 15 amino acids. The CDR3, as DNA: TGTGCCAGCAGCTTGCTGACAGGTGCCTACAATGAGCAGTTCTTC. Residues: CASSLLTGAYNEQFF.